Given below is one TCR beta chain in context. Its antigen is undetermined. This sample was taken from a study of blood T cells in healthy people across ages. A second about 7 to 12 cycle PCR used barcoded and J-beta primers. The template-switch adaptor was a 5' adaptor with 12 random nucleotides. It tagged each cDNA molecule. All samples yielded 2.5 million or more CDR3-containing paired-end reads. TCRdb fed the 5' RACE reads into MiXCR, producing one record per CDR3 protein. Among a few hundred thousand distinct CDR3 sequences listed, 27% were seen once. Findings and caveats of the study: As naive T cell percentage varied, TCR beta diversity correlated strongly with it.

The sequencing sample was made of blood. This clonotype was obtained from a woman aged 70-85 years in good health.

CDR3 in DNA: TGTGCCAGTCAACTAGCGGGAGGAACAAATGAGCAGTTCTTC. It translates to CASQLAGGTNEQFF. This chain joins TRBV27 and TRBJ2-1, with TRBD2 matching over 12 bases. This CDR3 has 14 residues. V gave up 9 bases and J gave up 7 bases; unmatched junction bases: 7. The germline V gene encodes CDR1 MNHEY and CDR2 SMNVEV (reference sequence).